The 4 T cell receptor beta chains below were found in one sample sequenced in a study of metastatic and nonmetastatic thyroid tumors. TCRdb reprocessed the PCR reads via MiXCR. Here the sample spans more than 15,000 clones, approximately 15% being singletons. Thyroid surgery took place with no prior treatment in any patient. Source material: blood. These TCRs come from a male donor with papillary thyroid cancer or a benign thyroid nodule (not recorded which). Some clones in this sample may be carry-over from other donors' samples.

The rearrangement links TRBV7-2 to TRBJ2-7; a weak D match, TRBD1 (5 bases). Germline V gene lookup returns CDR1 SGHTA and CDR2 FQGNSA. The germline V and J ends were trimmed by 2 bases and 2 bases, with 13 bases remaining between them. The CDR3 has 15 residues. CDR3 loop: CASSLRGNGPYEQYF. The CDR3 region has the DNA TGTGCCAGCAGCTTAAGGGGAAATGGCCCCTACGAGCAGTACTTC.

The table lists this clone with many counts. The CDR3 region has the DNA TGTGCCAGCAGCTTATTAGGGGAAGGTACTGAAGCTTTCTTT. Residues: CASSLLGEGTEAFF. V is TRBV11-2 and J is TRBJ1-1, with TRBD1 as a possible D gene (5 bases). V gave up 2 bases and J gave up 5 bases, with 12 bases separating them. The CDR3 runs to 14 residues. In germline, CDR1 is SGHAT, CDR2 FQNNGV.

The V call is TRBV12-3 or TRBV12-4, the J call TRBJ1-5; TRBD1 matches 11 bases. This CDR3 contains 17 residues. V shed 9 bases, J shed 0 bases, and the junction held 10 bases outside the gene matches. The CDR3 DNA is TGTGCCAGTATCAAGGACAGGGGGCGTCTTAGCAATCAGCCCCAGCATTTT. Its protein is CASIKDRGRLSNQPQHF.

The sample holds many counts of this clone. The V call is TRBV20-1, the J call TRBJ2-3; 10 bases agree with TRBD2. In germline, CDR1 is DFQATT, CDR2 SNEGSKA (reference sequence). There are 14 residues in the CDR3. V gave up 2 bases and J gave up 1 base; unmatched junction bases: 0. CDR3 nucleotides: TGCAGTGCTAGACTAGCGGGAGGCACAGATACGCAGTATTTT. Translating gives CSARLAGGTDTQYF.